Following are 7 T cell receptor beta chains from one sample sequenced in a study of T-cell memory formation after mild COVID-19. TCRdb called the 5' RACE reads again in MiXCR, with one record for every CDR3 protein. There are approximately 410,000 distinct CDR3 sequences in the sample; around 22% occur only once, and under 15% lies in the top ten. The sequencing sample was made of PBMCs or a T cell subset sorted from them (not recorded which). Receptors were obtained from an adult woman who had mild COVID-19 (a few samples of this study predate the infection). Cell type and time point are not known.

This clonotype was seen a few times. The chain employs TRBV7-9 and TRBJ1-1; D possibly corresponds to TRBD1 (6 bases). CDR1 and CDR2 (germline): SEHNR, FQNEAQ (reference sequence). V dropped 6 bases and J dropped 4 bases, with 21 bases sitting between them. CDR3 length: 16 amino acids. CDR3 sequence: CASRPGTRREFTEAFF. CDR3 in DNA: TGTGCCAGCAGACCCGGGACACGAAGAGAGTTCACTGAAGCTTTCTTT.

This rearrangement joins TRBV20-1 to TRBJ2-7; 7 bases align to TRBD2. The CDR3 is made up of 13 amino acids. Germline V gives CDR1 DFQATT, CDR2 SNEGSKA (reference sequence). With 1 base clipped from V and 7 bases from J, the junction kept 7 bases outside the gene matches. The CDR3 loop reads CSARARWEGEQYF. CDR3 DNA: TGCAGTGCTAGAGCCCGGTGGGAGGGGGAGCAGTACTTC.

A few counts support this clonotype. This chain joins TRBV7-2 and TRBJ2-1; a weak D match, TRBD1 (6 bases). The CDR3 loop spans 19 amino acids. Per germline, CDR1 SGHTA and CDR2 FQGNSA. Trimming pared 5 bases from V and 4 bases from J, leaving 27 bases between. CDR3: CASSPSGTATRGGYNEQFF. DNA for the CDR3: TGTGCCAGCAGCCCGTCAGGGACCGCAACTAGAGGGGGTTACAATGAGCAGTTCTTC. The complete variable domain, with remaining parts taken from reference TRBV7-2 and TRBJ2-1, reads GAGVSQSPSNKVTEKGKDVELRCDPISGHTALYWYRQSLGQGLEFLIYFQGNSAPDKSGLPSDRFSAERTGGSVSTLTIQRTQQEDSAVYLCASSPSGTATRGGYNEQFFGPGTRLTVL.

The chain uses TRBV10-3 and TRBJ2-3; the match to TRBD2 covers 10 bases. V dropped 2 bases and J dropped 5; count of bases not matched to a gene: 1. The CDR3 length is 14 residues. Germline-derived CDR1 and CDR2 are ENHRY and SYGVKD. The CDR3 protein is CAISEVAGGDTQYF. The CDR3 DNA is TGTGCCATCAGTGAGGTAGCGGGAGGAGATACGCAGTATTTT.

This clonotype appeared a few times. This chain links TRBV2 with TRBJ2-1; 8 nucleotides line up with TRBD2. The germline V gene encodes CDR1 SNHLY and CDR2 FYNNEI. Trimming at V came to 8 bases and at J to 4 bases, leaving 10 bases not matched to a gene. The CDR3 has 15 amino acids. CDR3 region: CASGAGPSGYNEQFF. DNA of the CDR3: TGTGCCAGCGGTGCGGGGCCTAGCGGGTACAATGAGCAGTTCTTC.

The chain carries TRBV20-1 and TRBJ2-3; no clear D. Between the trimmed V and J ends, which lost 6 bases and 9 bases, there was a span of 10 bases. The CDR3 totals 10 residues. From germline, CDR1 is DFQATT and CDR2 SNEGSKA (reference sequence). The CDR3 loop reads CSARVRTQYF. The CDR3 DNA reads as TGCAGTGCCCGGGTCCGCACGCAGTATTTT.

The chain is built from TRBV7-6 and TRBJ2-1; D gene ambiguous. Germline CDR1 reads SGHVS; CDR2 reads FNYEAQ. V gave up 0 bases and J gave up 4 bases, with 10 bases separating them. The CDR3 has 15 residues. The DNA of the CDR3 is TGTGCCAGCAGCTTAGCGAGGACGAGTTACAATGAGCAGTTCTTC. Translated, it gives CASSLARTSYNEQFF.